This passage covers 21 T cell receptor beta chains from one sample sequenced in a study of patients and donors after allogeneic stem cell transplantation. TCRdb redid the calling of the RT-PCR reads with MiXCR, one entry per CDR3 protein. This sample has more than 75,000 distinct CDR3 sequences, with roughly 4.9% found just once. Specimen: blood, either unsorted or a sorted T cell fraction (not recorded which). These receptors were collected from a human donor who was either an allogeneic HSCT recipient or a stem cell or donor lymphocyte infusion donor (not recorded which). It is not recorded whose cells these are; they may come from a transplant donor.

This clonotype was observed at least ten times. The rearrangement joins TRBV24-1 to TRBJ2-3; the D call may be TRBD1 or TRBD2 (5 bases each). There are 15 residues in the CDR3. Germline V lookup: CDR1 KGHDR, CDR2 SFDVKD. Trimming left V 11 bases short and J 5 bases short, with 22 bases between. The CDR3 DNA reads as TGTGCCATCCAAGGTGGAGGTCCGAGGGGAGATACGCAGTATTTT. Amino acids: CAIQGGGPRGDTQYF.

This clonotype was picked up many times. The chain joins TRBV7-2 to TRBJ2-7; D might be TRBD1 or TRBD2, each matching 5 bases. V shed 7 bases and J shed 6 bases, with 13 bases lying between them. This CDR3 has 12 residues. Germline CDR1 and CDR2: SGHTA and FQGNSA. For the CDR3, the DNA is TGTGCCAGCACCCGAGTTGGGGGCGAGCAGTACTTC. Translation gives CASTRVGGEQYF.

In this sample, this clonotype turned up many times. The rearrangement uses TRBV5-1 and TRBJ1-3; 7 nucleotides line up with TRBD1. CDR3 size: 18 residues. V lost 7 bases and J lost 0; bases outside the gene matches: 16. Per the germline V gene, CDR1 is SGHRS and CDR2 is YFSETQ. CDR3 DNA sequence: TGCGCCAGCCGGAGAACCGGGACAGTTTACTCCTCTGGAAACACCATATATTTT. Its translation is CASRRTGTVYSSGNTIYF.

This clonotype was observed a single time. CDR3 loop: CASSWATQAFF. The CDR3 DNA sequence: TGTGCCAGCAGTTGGGCGACCCAAGCTTTCTTT. This chain joins TRBV28 and TRBJ1-1, with D unclear. V was trimmed by 4 bases and J by 9 bases, leaving 9 bases between them. CDR3 length: 11 residues. The germline V gene encodes CDR1 MDHEN and CDR2 SYDVKM.

This clonotype showed up many times. The J gene is TRBJ2-7, the V gene TRBV7-2; D possibly corresponds to TRBD2 (6 bases). The germline V and J ends were trimmed by 1 base and 1 base, with 8 bases remaining between them. The CDR3 is made up of 14 amino acids. Germline lookup yields CDR1 SGHTA and CDR2 FQGNSA. The CDR3 region has the DNA TGTGCCAGCAGCTTAGGCGGGACTTCCTACGAGCAGTACTTC. Its protein product is CASSLGGTSYEQYF.

This clonotype ranks as medium-sized (0.01 to 0.1%). This sequence joins TRBV7-9 and TRBJ2-5; D not resolved. Germline CDR1 is SEHNR and CDR2 is FQNEAQ (reference sequence). The CDR3 runs to 12 residues. Trimming stripped 4 bases from V and 0 bases from J, with 3 bases between. Written as DNA, the CDR3 is TGTGCCAGCAGCTGGTACCAAGAGACCCAGTACTTC. Encoded protein: CASSWYQETQYF.

There are many counts of this clonotype. The J gene is TRBJ1-2, the V gene TRBV3-1; D call uncertain. The CDR3 has 14 amino acids. The V end lost 2 bases, the J end lost 2 bases, and 9 bases lay between the germline ends. CDR1 and CDR2 (germline): LGHDT, YNNKEL (reference sequence). The CDR3 DNA reads TGTGCCAGCAGCCAACTAGGAGGAAACTATGGCTACACCTTC. Its translation is CASSQLGGNYGYTF.

In its sample, this clonotype was seen many times. CDR3 loop: CASSQEMTGNQPQHF. CDR3 DNA sequence: TGCGCCAGCAGCCAAGAAATGACAGGGAATCAGCCCCAGCATTTT. The V gene is TRBV4-1, the J gene TRBJ1-5; the match to TRBD1 covers 7 bases. CDR1 MGHRA and CDR2 YSYEKL come from the germline V gene. The CDR3 consists of 15 residues. V shed 0 bases, J shed 4 bases, and the junction held 3 bases outside the gene matches.

This clonotype appeared many times. The rearrangement uses TRBV4-1 and TRBJ2-1; 8 nucleotides align to TRBD2. This CDR3 comprises 15 residues. Per the germline V gene, CDR1 is MGHRA and CDR2 is YSYEKL. The V segment lost 1 base and the J segment 9 bases; nucleotides outside the gene matches: 8. Written as DNA, the CDR3 is TGCGCCAGCAGCCAAGGTACGGGAGGGGAAAGTGAGCAGTTCTTC. Its translation: CASSQGTGGESEQFF.

This clonotype showed up just a few times. The genes are TRBV2 and TRBJ2-1; 10 bases map to TRBD2. Germline loops: CDR1 SNHLY, CDR2 FYNNEI. The length of the CDR3 is 15 residues. The V and J ends lost 8 bases and 2 bases, in that order; junction bases with no gene match: 6. The CDR3 nucleotides are TGTGCCAGCGGATCTGGGACTAGCGCCTACAATGAGCAGTTCTTC. Encoded protein: CASGSGTSAYNEQFF.

This clonotype was counted ten times or more. This rearrangement joins TRBV30 to TRBJ2-7; D possibly corresponds to TRBD2 (6 bases). Trimming took 4 bases from V and 0 from J, leaving 16 bases between them. The germline V gene has CDR1 GTSNPN and CDR2 SVGIG (reference sequence). The CDR3 consists of 15 residues. CDR3 DNA sequence: TGTGCCTGGACCCCCCGGGACTCAAACTCCTACGAGCAGTACTTC. It yields the protein CAWTPRDSNSYEQYF.

Ten or more counts support this clonotype. The gene calls are TRBV27 and TRBJ2-3; D is undetermined. The V and J ends lost 3 bases and 1 base respectively, with 8 bases between them. Germline CDR1 reads MNHEY; CDR2 reads SMNVEV (reference sequence). The CDR3 has 14 amino acids. In DNA form, the CDR3 reads TGTGCCAGCAGTTTCCTGGGCGGCACAGATACGCAGTATTTT. Translation: CASSFLGGTDTQYF.

This clonotype was recorded a few times. The chain combines TRBV7-6 with TRBJ2-7; possibly TRBD1 for D (6 bases). The germline gives CDR1 SGHVS, CDR2 FNYEAQ. V was clipped by 8 bases and J by 7 bases, with 24 bases between them. The CDR3 is 15 amino acids. CDR3 nucleotides: TGTGCCAGCGGGCCCGGATGGCCGGGACAAGGAGAGCAGTACTTC. It encodes CASGPGWPGQGEQYF. Using reference TRBV7-6 and TRBJ2-7 for the parts outside the CDR3, the full variable domain is GAGVSQSPRYKVTKRGQDVALRCDPISGHVSLYWYRQALGQGPEFLTYFNYEAQQDKSGLPNDRFSAERPEGSISTLTIQRTEQRDSAMYRCASGPGWPGQGEQYFGPGTRLTVT.

Concerning this clonotype: A read error may produce the germline difference seen at one junction end. The rearrangement uses TRBV7-7 and TRBJ2-7; TRBD2 agrees at 7 bases. Germline V lookup: CDR1 SSHAT, CDR2 FNYEAQ (reference sequence). The CDR3 runs to 14 residues. CDR3 DNA sequence: TGTGCTAGCAGCTTAGCGGGCCTCGGTGGTGAGCAGTACTTC. Protein: CASSLAGLGGEQYF.

In its sample, this clonotype was seen many times. V is TRBV5-1 and J is TRBJ1-1; no reliable D call. The CDR3 sequence is 14 residues long. V shed 1 base and J shed 1 base, with 8 bases lying between them. Germline CDR1 SGHRS, CDR2 YFSETQ. The DNA for the CDR3 is TGCGCCAGCAGCTTGTTCGGGGAGAACACTGAAGCTTTCTTT. Translated: CASSLFGENTEAFF.

The sample holds many counts of this clonotype. The CDR3 nucleotides read TGCGCCAGCAGCTTGGGTAGTAGCGGGAGCACAGATACGCAGTATTTT. Its protein is CASSLGSSGSTDTQYF. This rearrangement joins TRBV5-1 to TRBJ2-3, with 7 bases identical to TRBD2. The junction had 4 bases not matched to a gene; V was cut back by 0 bases and J by 0 bases. The CDR3 has 16 residues. Germline assignment: CDR1 SGHRS and CDR2 YFSETQ.

This clonotype was counted at least ten times. V gene TRBV20-1 combines with J gene TRBJ2-7; 8 bases fit TRBD1. Germline V CDR1 and CDR2: DFQATT, SNEGSKA (reference sequence). The CDR3 sequence is 16 residues long. Trimming removed 4 bases from V and 0 bases from J; junction bases left unmatched: 11. The CDR3 coding sequence is TGCAGTGCTACATGGCACCCAGGGGGCTTCTCCTACGAGCAGTACTTC. Its translation: CSATWHPGGFSYEQYF.

This clonotype was detected ten times or more. The V call is TRBV5-1, the J call TRBJ2-3; 10 bases fit TRBD2. The CDR3 spans 16 residues. Germline V gene lookup returns CDR1 SGHRS and CDR2 YFSETQ. V dropped 3 bases and J dropped 3; count of bases not matched to a gene: 7. CDR3 loop: CASSWGAGGPTDTQYF. CDR3 nucleotides: TGCGCCAGCAGCTGGGGAGCGGGAGGGCCGACAGATACGCAGTATTTT.

This clonotype came up a few times. This sequence joins TRBV18 and TRBJ1-3; unclear D gene. The CDR3 sequence is 16 residues long. Germline lookup yields CDR1 KGHSH and CDR2 LQKENI. Trimming removed 2 bases at V and 0 bases at J, with 11 bases between. As DNA, the CDR3 is TGTGCCAGCTCACCAACGATCCAACCCTCTGGAAACACCATATATTTT. Its protein is CASSPTIQPSGNTIYF.

This clonotype was found many times. V is TRBV12-3 or TRBV12-4 and J is TRBJ1-5, with 7 bases that match TRBD1. The CDR3 has 14 residues. V shed 7 bases and J 4 bases; nucleotides not matched to a gene: 7. CDR3: CASNRQGVNQPQHF. The CDR3 nucleotides read TGTGCCAGCAATCGACAGGGAGTGAATCAGCCCCAGCATTTT.

The chain uses TRBV5-1 and TRBJ1-1; TRBD1 aligns across 10 bases. V lost 4 bases and J lost 4; bases outside the gene matches: 16. This CDR3 is 18 amino acids long. Germline CDR1 reads SGHRS; CDR2 reads YFSETQ. This chain's CDR3 is CASSNSGTGDPLSTEAFF. CDR3 nucleotide sequence: TGCGCCAGCAGCAACTCCGGGACAGGGGACCCCTTGAGCACTGAAGCTTTCTTT.